The sequence of this T cell receptor beta chain was determined in a study of T cell repertoires in cytomegalovirus infection. This clonotype was counted a few times. Its antigen remains unidentified. TCRdb re-derived calls from the reads in MiXCR, one entry per CDR3 protein. The sample shows hundreds of thousands of distinct CDR3 sequences, 30% to 35% of them seen only once. Study-level results: Carriers of CMV plus the relevant HLA were identified by cumulative public TCR beta family frequency.

This CDR3 is 15 amino acids long. Germline-derived CDR1 and CDR2 are MGHRA and YSYEKL. Trimming stripped 1 base from V and 4 bases from J, with 13 bases between. This TCR derives from a human donor in good health (CMV status not recorded). Some clones in this sample may be carry-over from other donors' samples. This sequence joins TRBV4-1 and TRBJ1-2, with D unclear. The source material was cultured PBMCs, sampled from culture after CMV antigen stimulation. The CDR3 DNA follows: TGCGCCAGCAGCCAAGTAGCAGGCCTAGCCTATGGCTACACCTTC. Protein product: CASSQVAGLAYGYTF.